The T cell receptor beta chain under discussion was sequenced for a study of response to subunit inactivated influenza vaccine. This clonotype was seen a handful of times. What it binds is not known. Trimming left V 4 bases short and J 5 bases short, with 17 bases between. Per germline, CDR1 MGHRA and CDR2 YSYEKL. This CDR3 has 16 residues. Study findings and constraints: New T cells are recruited in small numbers by each seasonal influenza vaccination, according to the authors' suggestion.

TCRdb recomputed calls from the RT-PCR reads with MiXCR, one row per CDR3 protein. This sample carries roughly 520,000 distinct CDR3 sequences, around 25% of them seen once, and the ten largest clones take 1.5% to 2%. This material consisted of CD4+ T cells sorted from PBMCs, taken around 5 days after vaccination. The sequence derives from a man aged 50-59 years who received an inactivated influenza vaccine. The J gene is TRBJ1-4, the V gene TRBV4-1, with D possibly being TRBD1 (6 bases). CDR3 sequence (DNA): TGCGCCAGCAGCCCCTGGAGGGGGAAGACCAATGAAAAACTGTTTTTT. Encoded protein: CASSPWRGKTNEKLFF.